What follows describes a single T cell receptor (beta chain). Its specificity is not known. This entry comes from a study of cytotoxic CD8 clonotypes in ibrutinib-treated CLL. The wider study: Mean yields were around 240,000 productive templates and 94,082 productive rearrangements per sample.

The germline gives CDR1 SGHRS, CDR2 YFSETQ. Trimming stripped 0 bases from V and 5 bases from J, with 11 bases between. The CDR3 covers 15 residues. Assay used: immunoSEQ multiplex PCR; TCRdb lists only in-frame clones, some missing. The sample includes about 29,000 clones, about three quarters of them seen just once. General observations from the study: Clonality increased at ibrutinib response and stayed stable in sustained remission. At progression, however, it fell back toward baseline.

The sequence was collected from a human donor with chronic lymphocytic leukemia. This rearrangement joins TRBV5-1 to TRBJ1-4; a possible D gene is TRBD1 (6 bases). Sequenced material: PBMCs, taken after 24 months of ibrutinib treatment. The DNA for the CDR3 is TGCGCCAGCAGCTTGGTAGTAGGGGGAAATGAAAAACTGTTTTTT. Encoded protein: CASSLVVGGNEKLFF.